This TCR beta chain appears in the sequencing data of a study of patients and donors after allogeneic stem cell transplantation. The CDR3 is made up of 12 amino acids. The V end lost 7 bases, the J end lost 1 base, and 6 bases lay between the germline ends. The germline V gene has CDR1 KGHDR and CDR2 SFDVKD. One entry per CDR3 protein results from TCRdb running MiXCR on the RT-PCR reads. The table lists hundreds of thousands of distinct CDR3 sequences, roughly 16% of them singletons. The source of this sequence is a human donor who was either an allogeneic HSCT recipient or a stem cell or donor lymphocyte infusion donor (not recorded which). It is not recorded whose cells these are; they may come from a transplant donor. The sample was blood, either unsorted or a sorted T cell fraction (not recorded which). This sequence joins TRBV24-1 and TRBJ1-1; D unresolved. The CDR3 loop is CATRKGNTEAFF. DNA of the CDR3: TGTGCCACCAGGAAGGGGAACACTGAAGCTTTCTTT.